The 12 T cell receptor beta chains below come from one sample, sequenced in a study of cytomegalovirus exposure and HLA in healthy donors. Both 60 Vbeta primers and 13 Jbeta primers went into the PCR. The data were produced by immunoSEQ multiplex PCR, yet TCRdb's version contains in-frame clones alone and is incomplete. Of 95,000 to 150,000 clones detected, roughly 81% appear once; the ten largest clones hold approximately 0.99%. The sequenced material came from PBMCs. The receptors were sampled from a woman aged 25-40 years in good health and CMV-seronegative.

J is TRBJ2-5 and V is TRBV11-2; D might be TRBD1 (6 bases). CDR1 SGHAT and CDR2 FQNNGV come from the germline V gene. V was shortened by 2 bases and J by 5 bases, with 18 bases between the two germline ends. CDR3 length equals 16 residues. This CDR3 is CASSLRGRGAGETQYF. In nucleotides, the CDR3 is TGTGCCAGCAGCTTAAGGGGGAGAGGGGCCGGGGAGACCCAGTACTTC.

This chain links TRBV11-3 with TRBJ2-2; TRBD1 agrees at 9 bases. Germline CDR1 and CDR2: SGHNT and YENEEA. V gave up 6 bases and J gave up 7 bases; unmatched junction bases: 6. This CDR3 has 14 amino acids. The CDR3 loop reads CASRRQGDGGELFF. CDR3 in DNA: TGTGCCAGCAGACGACAGGGGGATGGCGGGGAGCTGTTTTTT.

The gene calls are TRBV27 and TRBJ2-3; 7 nucleotides agree with TRBD2. The V gene's germline CDR1 is MNHEY and CDR2 SMNVEV (reference sequence). This CDR3 has 13 residues. V shed 3 bases, J shed 4 bases, and the junction held 1 base outside the gene matches. The CDR3: CASSFLAADTQYF. In DNA form, the CDR3 reads TGTGCCAGCAGTTTCCTAGCGGCAGATACGCAGTATTTT.

This clone was found a few times. For the CDR3, the DNA is TGTGCCAGCAGCCCGAGAGGGGACGGGGGGGCGACAGATACGCAGTATTTT. Translated, it gives CASSPRGDGGATDTQYF. V gene TRBV7-8 combines with J gene TRBJ2-3, with 8 nucleotides matching TRBD2. Germline V lookup: CDR1 SGHVS, CDR2 FQNEAQ. The CDR3 covers 17 residues. The V segment lost 5 bases and the J segment 3 bases; nucleotides outside the gene matches: 13.

CDR3: CASSPRLDSTEAFF. CDR3 DNA: TGTGCCAGCTCACCACGTTTGGACAGCACTGAAGCTTTCTTT. The J gene is TRBJ1-1, the V gene TRBV18, with D tentatively TRBD1 (6 bases). Trimming stripped 1 base from V and 4 bases from J, with 10 bases between. CDR1 and CDR2 (germline): KGHSH, LQKENI. The CDR3 is 14 residues long.

The chain has TRBV11-2 and TRBJ2-7; perhaps TRBD2 as D (6 bases). This CDR3 comprises 17 residues. V was pared by 0 bases and J by 2 bases, with 17 bases between. The germline V gene encodes CDR1 SGHAT and CDR2 FQNNGV. CDR3 loop: CASSLDRLGGVTYEQYF. Here the CDR3 DNA reads TGTGCCAGCAGCTTAGATAGGCTCGGGGGTGTCACCTACGAGCAGTACTTC.

The chain recombines TRBV6-1 with TRBJ2-7, with D maybe TRBD2 (6 bases). The CDR3 runs to 15 residues. V lost 2 bases to trimming and J lost 1 base, with 12 bases between them. Germline CDR1 MNHNS, CDR2 SASEGT. The CDR3 region has the DNA TGTGCCAGCAGTGAACCGACGGGAGCTTCCTACGAGCAGTACTTC. Protein sequence: CASSEPTGASYEQYF.

The V and J genes are TRBV5-1 and TRBJ2-5; D possibly corresponds to TRBD1 (5 bases). Germline CDR1 reads SGHRS; CDR2 reads YFSETQ. This CDR3 comprises 18 residues. Trimming cost V 7 bases and J 3 bases, with 28 bases left between them. CDR3 nucleotide sequence: TGCGCCAGCCCGCCGTATAGGACATCAAGGTTCGAAAAAGAGACCCAGTACTTC. Translating it yields CASPPYRTSRFEKETQYF. The whole variable domain, filled in from reference TRBV5-1 and TRBJ2-5, reads KAGVTQTPRYLIKTRGQQVTLSCSPISGHRSVSWYQQTPGQGLQFLFEYFSETQRNKGNFPGRFSGRQFSNSRSEMNVSTLELGDSALYLCASPPYRTSRFEKETQYFGPGTRLLVL.

This clone was found a few times. The rearrangement links TRBV5-4 to TRBJ2-2; TRBD1 aligns across 10 bases. V dropped 6 bases and J dropped 3; count of bases not matched to a gene: 14. Germline CDR1 reads SGHNT; CDR2 reads YYREEE (reference sequence). This CDR3 region has 18 residues. The CDR3 spells CASNLFPGTGEDTGELFF. For the CDR3, the DNA is TGTGCCAGCAACCTTTTCCCCGGGACAGGGGAAGACACCGGGGAGCTGTTTTTT.

The V call is TRBV5-4, the J call TRBJ2-6, with D uncertain. The germline V gene has CDR1 SGHNT and CDR2 YYREEE (reference sequence). The CDR3 length is 19 residues. Deletions cut 0 bases from V and 4 bases from J, with 20 bases between. This chain's CDR3 is CASSLGIATPGAGANVLTF. Written as DNA, the CDR3 is TGTGCCAGCAGCTTGGGAATCGCGACACCCGGCGCAGGGGCCAACGTCCTGACTTTC. The complete variable domain, with remaining parts taken from reference TRBV5-4 and TRBJ2-6, reads ETGVTQSPTHLIKTRGQQVTLRCSSQSGHNTVSWYQQALGQGPQFIFQYYREEENGRGNFPPRFSGLQFPNYSSELNVNALELDDSALYLCASSLGIATPGAGANVLTFGAGSRLTVL.

The V gene is TRBV7-2, the J gene TRBJ2-2, with a tentative D call TRBD1 (5 bases). CDR3 length: 14 residues. V was clipped by 2 bases and J by 4 bases, with 8 bases between them. Germline V CDR1 and CDR2: SGHTA, FQGNSA. The CDR3 sequence is CASSLQGFTGELFF. The CDR3 DNA reads TGTGCCAGCAGCTTACAGGGATTCACCGGGGAGCTGTTTTTT.

The rearrangement uses TRBV11-2 and TRBJ2-2; TRBD1 matches at 8 bases. The CDR3 loop spans 16 amino acids. The germline gives CDR1 SGHAT, CDR2 FQNNGV. V was pared by 5 bases and J by 0 bases, with 5 bases of the junction left unmatched. The CDR3 loop reads CASSPQGAANTGELFF. CDR3 nucleotides: TGTGCCAGCAGCCCGCAGGGGGCTGCGAACACCGGGGAGCTGTTTTTT.